This TCR beta chain was sequenced during a study of T cells in Graves' hyperthyroidism and ophthalmopathy. TCR beta CDR3 region amplification was performed from RNA transcripts. TCR CDR3 regions were first amplified by RT-PCR with HTBI primers. TCRdb redid the calling of the multiplex PCR reads with MiXCR, one entry per CDR3 protein. The profile covers approximately 560,000 distinct CDR3 sequences, with 46% appearing a single time and about 8.2% taken by the ten largest. Study-level points and caveats: Blood held most thyroid clonotypes expanded above 0.001 frequency. Model-based prediction identified ophthalmopathy a median around 6.5 months prior to its onset.

This clonotype was counted at least ten times. Antigen specificity is unknown. Graves' hyperthyroidism without ophthalmopathy progression within 18 months was termed stable. Based on clinical symptoms, serum thyroxine and TRAb, thyroid ultrasound and orbital computed tomography, diagnoses were reached. Germline lookup yields CDR1 SGHRS and CDR2 YFSETQ. Trimming removed 2 bases from V and 3 bases from J, with 9 bases in between. The CDR3 has 13 amino acids. This receptor was obtained from a woman between 18 and 30 years old with Graves' hyperthyroidism. Material for sequencing was peripheral blood or thyroid tissue (not recorded which). The genes are TRBV5-1 and TRBJ2-7; D is possibly TRBD1 or TRBD2 (6 bases each). The CDR3 reads CASSFEGGYEQYF. Here the CDR3 DNA reads TGCGCCAGCAGCTTTGAGGGGGGCTACGAGCAGTACTTC.